A single sample gave rise to the 9 T cell receptor beta chains below, sequenced in a study of blood T cell repertoires in COVID-19. Repertoires were generated with immunoSEQ multiplex PCR, while TCRdb's copy carries only in-frame clones and drops some. Of approximately 300,000 clones in the sample, 80% to 90% are singletons; the top ten hold more than 4%. Sequencing used PBMCs or T cells enriched from blood (not recorded which). Receptors originate from a woman aged 25 to 45 who had recovered from COVID-19.

The chain uses TRBV3-1 (or the pseudogene TRBV3-2) and TRBJ1-2, with 8 bases lining up with TRBD1. Germline V gene data show CDR1 as LGHDT and CDR2 as YNNKEL (reference sequence). This CDR3 has 15 residues. V trimming: 2 bases; J trimming: 6 bases; junction bases outside the gene matches: 8. CDR3 residues: CASSQSGQEYNGYTF. For the CDR3, the DNA is TGTGCCAGCAGCCAATCGGGACAGGAGTATAATGGCTACACCTTC.

The genes are TRBV6-5 and TRBJ2-2; 13 positions agree with TRBD2. Trimming removed 6 bases from V and 9 bases from J; junction bases left unmatched: 7. CDR1 and CDR2 from the germline V gene are MNHEY and SVGAGI. The length of the CDR3 is 15 residues. This chain's CDR3 is CASSMRLAGGRELFF. The CDR3 DNA reads TGTGCCAGCAGCATGAGACTAGCGGGAGGCCGGGAGCTGTTTTTT.

The chain combines TRBV28 with TRBJ2-7; D is uncertain. In germline, CDR1 is MDHEN, CDR2 SYDVKM. This CDR3 contains 14 residues. Deletions cut 2 bases from V and 3 bases from J, with 11 bases between. The CDR3 region has the DNA TGTGCCAGCAGTTTACCGGGTTCGAGCTACGAGCAGTACTTC. It translates to CASSLPGSSYEQYF.

The genes are TRBV5-1 and TRBJ1-2; the match to TRBD1 covers 7 bases. Unmatched junction bases numbered 8, after V lost 4 bases and J lost 5 bases. There are 14 residues in the CDR3. Germline loops: CDR1 SGHRS, CDR2 YFSETQ. CDR3 DNA: TGCGCCAGCAGCAGTGGACAGGTTGAGTATGGCTACACCTTC. It encodes CASSSGQVEYGYTF.

V and J are TRBV11-2 and TRBJ1-2; 11 nucleotides match TRBD1. Trimming cost V 2 bases and J 7 bases; bases outside gene matches: 6. CDR1 and CDR2 from the germline V gene are SGHAT and FQNNGV. The length of the CDR3 is 15 residues. CDR3 nucleotides: TGTGCCAGCAGCTTACCCGGACAGGGGGCGTCTGGCTACACCTTC. Encoded protein: CASSLPGQGASGYTF.

CDR3 DNA: TGTGCCAGCAGCGTCGCAGGGGGCTTGAGTGAAGCTTTCTTT. Translated: CASSVAGGLSEAFF. The chain is built from TRBV9 and TRBJ1-1; 8 bases agree with TRBD1. Germline V lookup: CDR1 SGDLS, CDR2 YYNGEE. CDR3 length: 14 residues. The ends lost 2 bases at V and 7 bases at J; junction bases unmatched: 7.

The table lists this clone with a count of one. The rearrangement links TRBV6-5 to TRBJ1-2; 9 bases line up with TRBD1. The V gene's germline CDR1 is MNHEY and CDR2 SVGAGI. The length of the CDR3 is 13 residues. After removal of 5 bases from V and 8 bases from J, the junction contained 6 bases not matched to a gene. This CDR3 reads CASSHGQGRGYTF. In DNA, the CDR3 is TGTGCCAGCAGTCACGGACAGGGGAGAGGCTACACCTTC.

This clone was seen just once. The V and J genes are TRBV10-3 and TRBJ2-7, with D possibly being TRBD1 (6 bases). Germline CDR1 ENHRY, CDR2 SYGVKD. The CDR3 is 14 amino acids. Trimming cost V 3 bases and J 1 base, with 10 bases left between them. The CDR3 DNA is TGTGCCATCAGTGACAGGGGCCTTTCCTACGAGCAGTACTTC. This sequence encodes CAISDRGLSYEQYF.

The chain combines TRBV7-9 with TRBJ2-2; D is undetermined. V was pared by 3 bases and J by 4 bases, with 6 bases between. Germline V CDR1 and CDR2: SEHNR, FQNEAQ (reference sequence). The CDR3 has 13 residues. The CDR3 region is CASSFGSTGELFF. In DNA, the CDR3 is TGTGCCAGCAGCTTCGGTAGCACCGGGGAGCTGTTTTTT. Complete variable domain (other parts from reference TRBV7-9 and TRBJ2-2): DTGVSQNPRHKITKRGQNVTFRCDPISEHNRLYWYRQTLGQGPEFLTYFQNEAQLEKSRLLSDRFSAERPKGSFSTLEIQRTEQGDSAMYLCASSFGSTGELFFGEGSRLTVL.